This TCR beta chain was recovered during a study of cytomegalovirus exposure and HLA in healthy donors. Study conclusions and caveats: Compared with the roughly 730-donor mean, an Asian-associated ancestry cluster reportedly had fewer N-insertions, according to a later analysis. The HLA-A and HLA-B alleles of most subjects were reportedly predicted accurately from TCR beta sequences. Rarity held for most TCR sequences, but there were some public TCRs that occurred in many donors.

For this clone: What it recognizes is unknown.

The PCR was carried out with 60 Vbeta primers and 13 Jbeta primers. Produced via immunoSEQ multiplex PCR; TCRdb's table is partial and in-frame only. The sample lists about 120,000 clones; 65% to 80% were seen once. V dropped 3 bases and J dropped 6 bases, with 16 bases sitting between them. Per germline, CDR1 SGDLS and CDR2 YYNGEE. CDR3 length: 14 amino acids. The TCR originated in a human donor in good health. The chain employs TRBV9 and TRBJ2-7; tentatively, D is TRBD2 (7 bases). The sample taken for sequencing was PBMCs. The CDR3 region has the DNA TGTGCCAGCAGCGCGGGGAGGGGGAAGGGCGAGCAGTACTTC. Encoded protein: CASSAGRGKGEQYF.